This note documents a single TCR beta chain sequence. Trimming removed 4 bases from V and 7 bases from J, with 13 bases in between. Germline V gene sequence: CDR1 MDHEN, CDR2 SYDVKM. The CDR3 is 14 residues long. TCRdb's copy holds only in-frame clones and misses some; the assay was immunoSEQ multiplex PCR. Of about 170,000 clones detected, 86% appear once; the ten largest clones hold about 7.3%. The data belong to a study of blood T cell repertoires in COVID-19. The overall study: Collection of acute and convalescent COVID-19 samples took place in the United States, Italy and Spain. PBMCs, B-cell-depleted T cells, or T cells provided the cDNA or gDNA that made up the material.

Sequenced: peripheral blood. J is TRBJ1-4 and V is TRBV28; no firm D call. The TCR originated in a man between 45 and 60 years old with active or convalescent COVID-19. CDR3 sequence reads: CASSSGIAVEKLFF. CDR3 sequence (DNA): TGTGCCAGCAGTTCGGGTATAGCAGTTGAAAAACTGTTTTTT.